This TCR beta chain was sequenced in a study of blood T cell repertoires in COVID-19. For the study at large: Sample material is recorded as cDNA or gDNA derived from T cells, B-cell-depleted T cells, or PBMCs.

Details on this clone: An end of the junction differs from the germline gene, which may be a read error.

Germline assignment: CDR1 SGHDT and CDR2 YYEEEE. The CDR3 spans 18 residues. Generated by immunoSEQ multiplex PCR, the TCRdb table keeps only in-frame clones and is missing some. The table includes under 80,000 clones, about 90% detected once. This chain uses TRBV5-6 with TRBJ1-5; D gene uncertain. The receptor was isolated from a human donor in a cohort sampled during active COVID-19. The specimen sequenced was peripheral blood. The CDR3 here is CASSLWFTSGSGNQSQHF. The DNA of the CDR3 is TGTGCCAGCAGCTTGTGGTTCACATCGGGGTCGGGCAATCAGTCCCAGCATTTT.